Listed here is a single T cell receptor beta chain. The entry originates in a study of OX40 agonist ivuxolimab in advanced cancers. Using immunoSEQ multiplex PCR, the repertoire was profiled, and TCRdb retains in-frame clones only, with some absent. Among approximately 61,000 clones listed, 70% to 90% were seen once. The CDR3 is 13 residues long. V was trimmed by 8 bases and J by 1 base, leaving 11 bases between them. Germline CDR1 is SNHLY and CDR2 is FYNNEI. This sequence originates from an adult with an advanced solid tumor such as melanoma, head and neck, liver or kidney cancer. Sample: CD4+ or CD8+ T cells sorted from blood, taken in a trial of the OX40 agonist ivuxolimab. The chain uses TRBV2 and TRBJ1-1, with D possibly matching TRBD1 (6 bases). CDR3 residues: CASLRTANTEAFF. CDR3 in DNA: TGTGCCAGCCTGAGGACAGCGAACACTGAAGCTTTCTTT.